One and the same sample provided the 27 T cell receptor beta chains below, sequenced in a study of shared clonotypes between healthy human individuals. Sequencing used immunoSEQ multiplex PCR; TCRdb keeps in-frame clones, though not all of them. Found here are approximately 720,000 clones, less than 80% of them singletons; the top ten hold roughly 1.8%. The specimen sequenced was memory CD4+ T cells sorted from blood. Subset: CD45RA-negative fraction. The receptors here all came from a woman aged 25-40 years in good health.

The CDR3 coding sequence is TGCAGCGTCGACAGGGGGTACACCGGGGAGCTGTTTTTT. This encodes CSVDRGYTGELFF. J is TRBJ2-2 and V is TRBV29-1; 9 positions agree with TRBD1. Germline lookup yields CDR1 SQVTM and CDR2 ANQGSEA. J was trimmed by 3 bases and V by 6 bases; bases with no gene match: 2. The CDR3 length is 13 residues.

The chain links TRBV30 to TRBJ2-7; 7 bases agree with TRBD1. With 5 bases clipped from V and 3 bases from J, the junction kept 4 bases outside the gene matches. Germline CDR1 GTSNPN, CDR2 SVGIG (reference sequence). The CDR3 extends over 12 amino acids. CDR3 coding DNA: TGTGCCTGGTCCCCAGGGGGCTACGAGCAGTACTTC. Residues: CAWSPGGYEQYF.

There are a few counts of this clone. The chain employs TRBV5-1 and TRBJ2-5; 9 bases are shared with TRBD1. Looked up from germline, CDR1 is SGHRS and CDR2 is YFSETQ. The CDR3 totals 15 residues. V lost 4 bases to trimming and J lost 5 bases; unmatched junction nucleotides: 9. CDR3 in DNA: TGCGCCAGCAGCGAGGGACAGGGTTTGTTTGAGACCCAGTACTTC. It is translated as CASSEGQGLFETQYF.

This sequence joins TRBV7-9 and TRBJ1-1; D may be TRBD1 (5 bases). Trimming shortened V by 4 bases and J by 4 bases, and 13 bases separated the two germline ends. Germline V CDR1 and CDR2: SEHNR, FQNEAQ (reference sequence). This CDR3 is built from 14 residues. CDR3 in amino acids: CASSWGTGGTEAFF. The CDR3 DNA reads TGTGCCAGCAGCTGGGGGACGGGTGGCACTGAAGCTTTCTTT.

The chain couples TRBV15 to TRBJ2-1; weak D call: TRBD2 (5 bases). V lost 4 bases and J lost 10, with 14 bases in between. The CDR3 contains 13 residues. Per germline, CDR1 LNHNV and CDR2 YYDKDF (reference sequence). CDR3 residues: CATSTIIGGEQFF. Written as DNA, the CDR3 is TGTGCCACCAGCACGATTATTGGAGGCGAGCAGTTCTTC.

V is TRBV5-1 and J is TRBJ2-7, with TRBD1 matching over 7 bases. CDR3 length: 15 residues. In germline, CDR1 is SGHRS, CDR2 YFSETQ. Unmatched junction bases numbered 7, after V lost 4 bases and J lost 0 bases. CDR3 residues: CASSLIWDSSYEQYF. DNA of the CDR3: TGCGCCAGCAGCCTGATCTGGGACAGCTCCTACGAGCAGTACTTC.

This rearrangement joins TRBV9 to TRBJ2-1; D gene ambiguous. There are 14 residues in the CDR3. Germline V gene sequence: CDR1 SGDLS, CDR2 YYNGEE. V lost 0 bases, J lost 1 base, and 5 bases lay in between. This CDR3 is CASSVALSYNEQFF. CDR3 nucleotide sequence: TGTGCCAGCAGCGTAGCGCTATCCTACAATGAGCAGTTCTTC.

V usage is TRBV27 and J usage is TRBJ2-2, with D possibly being TRBD1 (6 bases). The V and J ends lost 6 bases and 6 bases respectively, with 17 bases between them. The CDR3 runs to 15 residues. Germline CDR1 is MNHEY and CDR2 is SMNVEV (reference sequence). CDR3 coding DNA: TGTGCCAGCAGCGAATCGGGACAAGCCCCCGGGGAGCTGTTTTTT. Its protein is CASSESGQAPGELFF.

This rearrangement joins TRBV29-1 to TRBJ1-1; no definite D call. Trimming left V 7 bases short and J 4 bases short, with 13 bases between. The CDR3 is 12 amino acids. Germline V lookup: CDR1 SQVTM, CDR2 ANQGSEA. The CDR3 DNA follows: TGCAGCGGTGACAATCCGGGCACTGAAGCTTTCTTT. This encodes CSGDNPGTEAFF.

The rearrangement uses TRBV9 and TRBJ2-7, with 14 bases lining up with TRBD2. This CDR3 has 17 residues. CDR1 and CDR2 from the germline V gene are SGDLS and YYNGEE. The ends lost 2 bases at V and 4 bases at J; junction bases unmatched: 8. The CDR3: CASSVGGLAGEAYEQYF. The CDR3 DNA sequence: TGTGCCAGCAGCGTTGGGGGACTAGCGGGAGAGGCGTACGAGCAGTACTTC.

The chain links TRBV14 to TRBJ2-1, with D perhaps matching TRBD2 (5 bases). CDR1 and CDR2 from the germline V gene are SGHDN and FVKESK. V was pared by 1 base and J by 8 bases, with 9 bases between. The CDR3 has 13 residues. The CDR3 loop reads CASSQVNSDEQFF. The CDR3 DNA reads TGTGCCAGCAGCCAAGTGAATAGCGATGAGCAGTTCTTC.

This clone has a single count. V and J are TRBV5-1 and TRBJ2-5; D is ambiguous. CDR1 and CDR2 (germline): SGHRS, YFSETQ. V was clipped by 4 bases and J by 2 bases, with 15 bases between them. The CDR3 totals 15 residues. The CDR3 region is CASSLSEWSQETQYF. The CDR3 region has the DNA TGCGCCAGCAGCCTCTCTGAGTGGAGTCAAGAGACCCAGTACTTC.

This clone has more than one count but fewer than ten. The chain carries TRBV14 and TRBJ2-7; 9 bases are a match to TRBD1. Germline V CDR1 and CDR2: SGHDN, FVKESK. The V gene end was trimmed by 5 bases and the J gene end by 5 bases; junction bases not matched to a gene: 7. The CDR3 loop spans 14 amino acids. CDR3 region: CASSETTGGNEQYF. CDR3 DNA: TGTGCCAGCAGCGAGACGACAGGGGGGAACGAGCAGTACTTC. The whole variable domain, filled in from reference TRBV14 and TRBJ2-7, reads EAGVTQFPSHSVIEKGQTVTLRCDPISGHDNLYWYRRVMGKEIKFLLHFVKESKQDESGMPNNRFLAERTGGTYSTLKVQPAELEDSGVYFCASSETTGGNEQYFGPGTRLTVT.

In this sample, this clone turned up a few times. The V call is TRBV6-5, the J call TRBJ1-1; D is undetermined. The CDR3 loop spans 11 amino acids. Trimming took off 8 bases at V and 0 bases at J, with 4 bases between the two ends. Per the germline V gene, CDR1 is MNHEY and CDR2 is SVGAGI. The CDR3 sequence: CASWLNTEAFF. The DNA of the CDR3 is TGTGCCAGCTGGCTGAACACTGAAGCTTTCTTT.

The V call is TRBV28, the J call TRBJ2-1; the D is unclear. There are 14 residues in the CDR3. CDR1 and CDR2 from the germline V gene are MDHEN and SYDVKM. The V gene lost 2 bases and the J gene lost 2 bases, with 7 bases spanning the gap. Here the CDR3 reads CASSLPAAYNEQFF. For the CDR3, the DNA is TGTGCCAGCAGTTTACCTGCGGCCTACAATGAGCAGTTCTTC.

This clone has just a few counts. This chain links TRBV7-9 with TRBJ1-3; 7 nucleotides align to TRBD1. V gave up 5 bases and J gave up 0 bases; unmatched junction bases: 7. This CDR3 is 16 amino acids long. Per the germline V gene, CDR1 is SEHNR and CDR2 is FQNEAQ (reference sequence). The DNA of the CDR3 is TGTGCCAGCAGCAGAGACAGGGCCCACTCTGGAAACACCATATATTTT. Its protein is CASSRDRAHSGNTIYF.

The rearrangement joins TRBV11-3 to TRBJ2-1, with TRBD2 identical over 11 bases. The CDR3 is 18 residues long. Germline values: CDR1 SGHNT, CDR2 YENEEA. With 3 bases clipped from V and 7 bases from J, the junction kept 14 bases outside the gene matches. The CDR3 protein is CASSLDTMLAGGGNEQFF. The CDR3 bases are TGTGCCAGCAGCTTGGACACCATGCTAGCGGGAGGCGGAAATGAGCAGTTCTTC.

CDR3 sequence (DNA): TGTGCCAGCAGCCCTAGGGGCCCCTACGAGCAGTACTTC. The encoded protein is CASSPRGPYEQYF. V and J are TRBV7-8 and TRBJ2-7, with D perhaps matching TRBD1 (5 bases). Deletions cut 5 bases from V and 2 bases from J, with 10 bases between. Germline CDR1 is SGHVS and CDR2 is FQNEAQ. The CDR3 has 13 residues. The full variable domain, rest sourced from reference TRBV7-8 and TRBJ2-7, is GAGVSQSPRYKVAKRGQDVALRCDPISGHVSLFWYQQALGQGPEFLTYFQNEAQLDKSGLPSDRFFAERPEGSVSTLKIQRTQQEDSAVYLCASSPRGPYEQYFGPGTRLTVT.

V is TRBV28 and J is TRBJ2-2; 8 bases fit TRBD2. Germline V CDR1 and CDR2: MDHEN, SYDVKM. The ends lost 7 bases at V and 1 base at J; junction bases unmatched: 11. The CDR3 spans 17 residues. In nucleotides, the CDR3 is TGTGCCAGCACCGTACCCGCGGGACTAGGGAACACCGGGGAGCTGTTTTTT. Protein sequence: CASTVPAGLGNTGELFF.

The CDR3 DNA reads as TGTGCCAGTAGTATCGGGACTCAAGGTGGGACCCAGTACTTC. This gives the protein CASSIGTQGGTQYF. The chain joins TRBV19 to TRBJ2-5, with D possibly being TRBD2 (6 bases). The CDR3 runs to 14 residues. V shed 3 bases and J shed 7 bases, with 15 bases lying between them. CDR1 and CDR2 from the germline V gene are LNHDA and SQIVND (reference sequence).

J is TRBJ2-2 and V is TRBV19, with unresolved D. Trimming left V 1 base short and J 4 bases short, with 4 bases between. Germline CDR1 and CDR2: LNHDA and SQIVND (reference sequence). This CDR3 contains 13 residues. The CDR3 nucleotides read TGTGCCAGTAGTATAGGAAGCACCGGGGAGCTGTTTTTT. Protein sequence: CASSIGSTGELFF.

This clone appeared a few times. The chain uses TRBV27 and TRBJ2-7; 9 nucleotides align to TRBD2. Unmatched junction bases numbered 8, after V lost 2 bases and J lost 3 bases. The germline V gene encodes CDR1 MNHEY and CDR2 SMNVEV (reference sequence). CDR3 length equals 16 residues. The CDR3 reads CASSLGSLAGIYEQYF. CDR3 nucleotide sequence: TGTGCCAGCAGTTTAGGCTCCCTAGCGGGAATCTACGAGCAGTACTTC.

The count of this clone is one. The chain couples TRBV5-1 to TRBJ2-1; 14 nucleotides line up with TRBD2. Germline V gene data show CDR1 as SGHRS and CDR2 as YFSETQ. J lost 0 bases, V lost 4 bases, and 3 bases had no gene match. This CDR3 spans 17 amino acids. CDR3 residues: CASSQGLAGASYNEQFF. The CDR3 DNA follows: TGCGCCAGCAGCCAGGGACTAGCGGGAGCCTCCTACAATGAGCAGTTCTTC.

This clone appeared a single time. CDR3 sequence reads: CASSPTPTPSGNTIYF. CDR3 coding DNA: TGTGCCAGCTCACCTACTCCAACTCCCTCTGGAAACACCATATATTTT. This rearrangement joins TRBV18 to TRBJ1-3; D unclear. The CDR3 has 16 amino acids. Trimming left V 3 bases short and J 0 bases short, with 12 bases between. Per the germline V gene, CDR1 is KGHSH and CDR2 is LQKENI.

The chain is built from TRBV27 and TRBJ2-7; 8 bases map to TRBD1. V lost 10 bases to trimming and J lost 4 bases; unmatched junction nucleotides: 15. The CDR3 extends over 15 amino acids. Germline-derived CDR1 and CDR2 are MNHEY and SMNVEV (reference sequence). The CDR3 DNA follows: TGTGCCACCAATTCAAAACGGGACAGGTTATACGAGCAGTACTTC. It specifies CATNSKRDRLYEQYF.

V and J are TRBV29-1 and TRBJ2-1, with TRBD2 matching 16 bases. The CDR3 contains 17 residues. J was trimmed by 0 bases and V by 7 bases; bases with no gene match: 6. The germline gives CDR1 SQVTM, CDR2 ANQGSEA. In DNA, the CDR3 is TGCAGCGCACGCGGGACTAGCGGGAGGGGCTCCTACAATGAGCAGTTCTTC. Residues: CSARGTSGRGSYNEQFF.

This rearrangement joins TRBV30 to TRBJ1-5; D not certain. CDR3 length equals 17 residues. Germline lookup yields CDR1 GTSNPN and CDR2 SVGIG (reference sequence). The V gene lost 2 bases and the J gene lost 2 bases, with 19 bases spanning the gap. The CDR3: CAWSPPRRAGGNQPQHF. The CDR3 region has the DNA TGTGCCTGGAGTCCCCCCAGGAGGGCCGGGGGCAATCAGCCCCAGCATTTT.